Presented here are 8 T cell receptor beta chains from one specimen sequenced in a study of identical twins. From the 5' RACE reads, TCRdb called clonotypes with MiXCR, one entry per CDR3 protein. The sample comprises about 790,000 distinct CDR3 sequences, 15% to 20% of which are singletons, and 13% rests with the top ten. This sample also belongs to another study, concerning T cells expressing NK-cell markers.

Source material: PBMCs. The receptor set was obtained from a woman under 30 in good health.

This clonotype was observed a few times. J is TRBJ2-3 and V is TRBV7-2; 15 bases match TRBD2. CDR1 SGHTA and CDR2 FQGNSA come from the germline V gene. There are 17 residues in the CDR3. V was pared by 3 bases and J by 0 bases, with 1 base of the junction left unmatched. This CDR3 reads CASSFGLAGGSTDTQYF. The CDR3 DNA reads TGTGCCAGCAGCTTTGGACTAGCGGGGGGGAGCACAGATACGCAGTATTTT.

A word on this clonotype: A much larger clone lies a single base off, so this may be a read error. CDR3 amino acids: CASSFEQNTEAFF. CDR3 coding DNA: TGTGCCAGCAGTTTCGAGCAGAACACTGAAGCTTTCTTT. This sequence joins TRBV12-3 or TRBV12-4 and TRBJ1-1; D gene unclear. Between the trimmed V and J ends, which lost 3 bases and 1 base, there was a span of 6 bases. The CDR3 extends over 13 amino acids.

This rearrangement joins TRBV19 to TRBJ1-2; no clear D. Germline CDR1 is LNHDA and CDR2 is SQIVND (reference sequence). Trimming took off 2 bases at V and 0 bases at J, with 13 bases between the two ends. This CDR3 has 16 residues. This chain's CDR3 is CASSINLDGANYGYTF. CDR3 DNA: TGTGCCAGTAGTATAAACCTCGACGGAGCTAACTATGGCTACACCTTC.

This clonotype was seen a handful of times. This rearrangement joins TRBV27 to TRBJ2-1; D perhaps matches TRBD2 (6 bases). The germline CDR1 and CDR2 sequences are MNHEY and SMNVEV (reference sequence). The germline V and J ends were trimmed by 2 bases and 2 bases, with 10 bases remaining between them. The CDR3 is 15 amino acids. Written as DNA, the CDR3 is TGTGCCAGCAGTTTAAGCGGACTAACCTACAATGAGCAGTTCTTC. Protein product: CASSLSGLTYNEQFF.

This clonotype was seen repeatedly, ten times or more. This chain uses TRBV7-2 with TRBJ2-3; 9 bases match TRBD2. J was trimmed by 5 bases and V by 8 bases; bases with no gene match: 11. The CDR3 extends over 15 amino acids. Germline assignment: CDR1 SGHTA and CDR2 FQGNSA. This CDR3 is CASGLLAGVIDTQYF. The CDR3 DNA is TGTGCCAGCGGCCTCTTAGCGGGAGTTATAGATACGCAGTATTTT.

This chain joins TRBV4-2 and TRBJ2-5, with D possibly being TRBD2 (6 bases). The V gene lost 0 bases and the J gene lost 3 bases, with 11 bases spanning the gap. Germline V gives CDR1 LGHNA, CDR2 YNFKEQ. The CDR3 is 15 amino acids. CDR3 residues: CASSQDRASEETQYF. For the CDR3, the DNA is TGTGCCAGCAGCCAAGATCGGGCTAGCGAAGAGACCCAGTACTTC.

The chain recombines TRBV7-2 with TRBJ2-7, with D possibly matching TRBD1 (5 bases). The CDR3 is 14 residues long. Germline values: CDR1 SGHTA, CDR2 FQGNSA. V dropped 4 bases and J dropped 3 bases, with 13 bases sitting between them. The CDR3, as DNA: TGTGCCAGCAGCTCCCGACAGAAGGGCTACGAGCAGTACTTC. This encodes CASSSRQKGYEQYF.

The V gene is TRBV2, the J gene TRBJ2-5, with a possible D match to TRBD2 (7 bases). Trimming left V 10 bases short and J 3 bases short, with 12 bases between. Germline-derived CDR1 and CDR2 are SNHLY and FYNNEI. This CDR3 has 12 residues. DNA for the CDR3: TGTGCCATAGAGGGGGGGGAAGAGACCCAGTACTTC. Translating it yields CAIEGGEETQYF.